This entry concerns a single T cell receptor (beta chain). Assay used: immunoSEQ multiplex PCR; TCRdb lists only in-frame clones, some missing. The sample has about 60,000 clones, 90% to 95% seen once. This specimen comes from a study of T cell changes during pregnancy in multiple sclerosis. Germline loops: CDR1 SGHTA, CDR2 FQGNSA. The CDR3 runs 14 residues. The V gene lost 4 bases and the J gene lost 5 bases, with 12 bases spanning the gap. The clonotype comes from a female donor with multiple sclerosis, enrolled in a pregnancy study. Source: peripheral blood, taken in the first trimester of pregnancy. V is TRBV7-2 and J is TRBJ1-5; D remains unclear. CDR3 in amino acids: CASSSLPGDQPQHF. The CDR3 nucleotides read TGTGCCAGCAGCTCCCTCCCGGGTGATCAGCCCCAGCATTTT.